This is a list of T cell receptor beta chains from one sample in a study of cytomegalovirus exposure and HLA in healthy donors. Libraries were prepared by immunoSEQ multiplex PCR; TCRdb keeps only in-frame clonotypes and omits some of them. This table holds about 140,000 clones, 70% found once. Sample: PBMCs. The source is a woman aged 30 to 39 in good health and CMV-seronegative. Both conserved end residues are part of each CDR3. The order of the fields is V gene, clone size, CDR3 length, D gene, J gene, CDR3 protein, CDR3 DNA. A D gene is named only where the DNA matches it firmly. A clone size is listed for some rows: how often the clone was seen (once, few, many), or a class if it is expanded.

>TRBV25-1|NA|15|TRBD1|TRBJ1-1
CASSSETGMNTEAFF
TGTGCCAGCAGTTCCGAGACAGGGATGAACACTGAAGCTTTCTTT
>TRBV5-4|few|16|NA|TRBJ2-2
CASSSSGDSNTGELFF
TGTGCCAGCAGCTCCTCGGGGGACTCCAACACCGGGGAGCTGTTTTTT
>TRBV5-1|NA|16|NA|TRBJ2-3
CASSLTRSGPEDTQYF
TGCGCCAGCAGCTTGACTAGATCGGGTCCAGAGGATACGCAGTATTTT
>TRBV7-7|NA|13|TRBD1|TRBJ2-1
CASSLGTGREQFF
TGTGCTAGCAGCTTAGGGACAGGGCGGGAGCAGTTCTTC
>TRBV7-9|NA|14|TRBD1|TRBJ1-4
CASSLGQGIEKLFF
TGTGCCAGCAGCTTAGGACAGGGGATTGAAAAACTGTTTTTT
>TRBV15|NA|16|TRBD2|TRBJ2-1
CATSREASGGSGEQFF
TGTGCCACCAGCAGAGAGGCTAGCGGGGGTTCGGGTGAGCAGTTCTTC
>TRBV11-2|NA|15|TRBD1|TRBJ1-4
CASSMTRQGGEKLFF
TGTGCCAGCAGCATGACGAGACAGGGGGGCGAAAAACTGTTTTTT
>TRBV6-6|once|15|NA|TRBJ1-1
CASTPSRAGVSEAFF
TGTGCCAGCACACCCTCGAGGGCCGGGGTCTCTGAAGCTTTCTTT
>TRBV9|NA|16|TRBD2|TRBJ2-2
CASSVTLAGVSGELFF
TGTGCCAGCAGCGTAACACTAGCGGGAGTTTCGGGGGAGCTGTTTTTT
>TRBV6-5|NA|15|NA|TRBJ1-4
CASSYSGGTNEKLFF
TGTGCCAGCAGTTACTCGGGGGGAACTAATGAAAAACTGTTTTTT
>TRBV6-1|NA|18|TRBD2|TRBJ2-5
CASSDYNRGLAGAETQYF
TGTGCCAGCAGTGATTATAACCGGGGACTAGCGGGGGCCGAGACCCAGTACTTC
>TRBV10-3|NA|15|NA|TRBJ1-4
CAASAPPGGDEKLFF
TGTGCCGCCTCGGCTCCCCCTGGGGGCGACGAAAAACTGTTTTTT
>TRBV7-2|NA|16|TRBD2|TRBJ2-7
CASSVTGTSGAYEQYF
TGTGCCAGCAGCGTTACCGGGACTAGCGGGGCCTACGAGCAGTACTTC
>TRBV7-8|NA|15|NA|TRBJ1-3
CASSLATGTGNTIYF
TGTGCCAGCAGCTTAGCGACGGGGACAGGAAACACCATATATTTT
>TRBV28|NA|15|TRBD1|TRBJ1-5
CASSLPDRRNQPQHF
TGTGCCAGCAGTTTACCGGACAGGAGGAATCAGCCCCAGCATTTT
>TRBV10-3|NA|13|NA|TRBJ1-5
CAIGQGQFQPQHF
TGTGCCATCGGGCAGGGTCAGTTCCAGCCCCAGCATTTT
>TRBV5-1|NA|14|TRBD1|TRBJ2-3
CASSLGDSPDTQYF
TGCGCCAGCAGCTTGGGGGACAGTCCAGATACGCAGTATTTT
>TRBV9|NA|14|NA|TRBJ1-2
CASSVGQTNYGYTF
TGTGCCAGCAGCGTAGGGCAGACTAACTATGGCTACACCTTC
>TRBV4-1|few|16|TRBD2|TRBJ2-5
CASSQDGRGGQETQYF
TGCGCCAGCAGCCAAGATGGGCGGGGGGGACAAGAGACCCAGTACTTC
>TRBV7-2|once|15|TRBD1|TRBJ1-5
CASSLRQGYNQPQHF
TGTGCCAGCAGCCTTCGACAGGGCTATAATCAGCCCCAGCATTTT
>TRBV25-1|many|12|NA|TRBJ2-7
CASSESRYEQYF
TGTGCCAGCAGTGAATCCAGGTACGAGCAGTACTTC
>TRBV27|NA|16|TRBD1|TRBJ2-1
CASSPDIDRGGNEQFF
TGTGCCAGCAGTCCAGACATCGACAGGGGTGGGAATGAGCAGTTCTTC
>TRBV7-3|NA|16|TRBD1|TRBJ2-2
CASSLADRGLTGELFF
TGTGCCAGCAGCTTAGCCGACAGGGGTCTGACCGGGGAGCTGTTTTTT
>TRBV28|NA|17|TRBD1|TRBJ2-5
CASTERVGQGVRETQYF
TGTGCCAGCACTGAAAGGGTGGGACAGGGGGTTCGAGAGACCCAGTACTTC
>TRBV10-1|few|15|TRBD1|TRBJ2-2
CASEPGQGYTGELFF
TGCGCCAGCGAGCCGGGACAGGGGTACACCGGGGAGCTGTTTTTT
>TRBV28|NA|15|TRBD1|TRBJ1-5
CASSSPGQLLRPQHF
TGTGCCAGCAGTTCCCCGGGACAGCTTCTTAGGCCCCAGCATTTT
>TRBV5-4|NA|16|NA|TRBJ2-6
CASSPPGGSGANVLTF
TGTGCCAGCAGCCCCCCCGGGGGATCTGGGGCCAACGTCCTGACTTTC
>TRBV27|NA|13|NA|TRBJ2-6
CASTVSGANVLTF
TGTGCCAGCACAGTCTCTGGGGCCAACGTCCTGACTTTC
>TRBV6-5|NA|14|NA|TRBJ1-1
CAISEDTGQREAFF
TGTGCCATCAGTGAAGATACGGGACAACGAGAAGCTTTCTTT
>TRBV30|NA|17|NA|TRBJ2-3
CAWSDVMEAESTDTQYF
TGTGCCTGGTCCGACGTTATGGAAGCGGAAAGCACAGATACGCAGTATTTT
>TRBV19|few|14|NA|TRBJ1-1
CASSVRGESTEAFF
TGTGCCAGTAGTGTCCGTGGGGAGAGCACTGAAGCTTTCTTT
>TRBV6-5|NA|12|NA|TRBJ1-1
CASSHMNTEAFF
TGTGCCAGCAGTCACATGAACACTGAAGCTTTCTTT
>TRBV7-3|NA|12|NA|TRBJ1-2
CASSLRSYGYTF
TGTGCCAGCAGCTTGAGGAGCTATGGCTACACCTTC
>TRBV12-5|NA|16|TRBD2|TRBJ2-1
CASGLDLAGIGNEQFF
TGTGCTAGTGGTTTAGACCTAGCGGGTATTGGTAATGAGCAGTTCTTC
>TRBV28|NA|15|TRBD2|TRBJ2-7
CASSHRTSGPYEQYF
TGTGCCAGCAGTCATAGGACTAGCGGACCCTACGAGCAGTACTTC
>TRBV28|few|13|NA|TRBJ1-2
CASSLVRRYGYTF
TGTGCCAGCAGTTTAGTCAGGCGCTATGGCTACACCTTC
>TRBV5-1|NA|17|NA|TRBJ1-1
CASSSGTISGVNTEAFF
TGCGCCAGCAGCTCGGGCACAATCTCCGGGGTAAACACTGAAGCTTTCTTT
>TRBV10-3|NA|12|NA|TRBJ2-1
CATGLATGEQFF
TGTGCCACCGGGCTAGCAACTGGTGAGCAGTTCTTC
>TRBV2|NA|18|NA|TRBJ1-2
CASSEALRDDRERYGYTF
TGTGCCAGCAGTGAAGCGCTTCGGGATGATAGGGAACGTTATGGCTACACCTTC
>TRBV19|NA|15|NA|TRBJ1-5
CASSPTREINQPQHF
TGTGCCAGTAGTCCCACCCGCGAGATCAATCAGCCCCAGCATTTT
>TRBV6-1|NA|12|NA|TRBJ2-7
CASSEHSYEQYF
TGTGCCAGCAGTGAGCACAGCTACGAGCAGTACTTC
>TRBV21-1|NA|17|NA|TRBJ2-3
CASSKLRAVTSTDTQYF
TGTGCCAGCAGCAAATTACGAGCGGTTACTAGCACAGATACGCAGTATTTT
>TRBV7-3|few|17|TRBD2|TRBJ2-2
CASSPKTSGRAVGELFF
TGTGCCAGCAGCCCAAAGACTAGCGGGAGGGCCGTAGGGGAGCTGTTTTTT
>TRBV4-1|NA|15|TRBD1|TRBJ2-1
CASSQDGTVTNEQFF
TGCGCCAGCAGCCAAGACGGGACAGTCACCAATGAGCAGTTCTTC
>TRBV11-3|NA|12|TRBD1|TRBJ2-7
CASSDRDHEQYF
TGTGCCAGCAGCGACAGGGACCACGAGCAGTACTTC